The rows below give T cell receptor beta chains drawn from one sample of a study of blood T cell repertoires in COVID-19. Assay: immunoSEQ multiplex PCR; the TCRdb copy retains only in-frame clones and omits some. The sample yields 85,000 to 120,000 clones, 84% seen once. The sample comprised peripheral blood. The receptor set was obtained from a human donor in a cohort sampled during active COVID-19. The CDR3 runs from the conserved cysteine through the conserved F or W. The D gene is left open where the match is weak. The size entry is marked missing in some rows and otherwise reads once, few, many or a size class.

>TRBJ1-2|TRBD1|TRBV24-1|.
CATSDLLTGRDYGYTF
TGTGCCACCAGTGATTTGTTGACAGGGAGAGACTATGGCTACACCTTC
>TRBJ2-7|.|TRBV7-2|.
CASSLGRWGRAALSYEQYF
TGTGCCAGCAGCTTAGGGCGTTGGGGGCGGGCGGCCCTCTCCTACGAGCAGTACTTC
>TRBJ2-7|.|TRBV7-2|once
CASSLAPGEYSYEQYF
TGTGCCAGCAGCTTAGCCCCGGGGGAGTACTCATACGAGCAGTACTTC
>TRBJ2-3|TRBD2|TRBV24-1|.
CATSPAGGGTDTQYF
TGTGCCACCAGTCCTGCGGGGGGCGGCACAGATACGCAGTATTTT
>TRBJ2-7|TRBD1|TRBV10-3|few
CAISDPGTASYEQYF
TGTGCCATCAGTGACCCCGGGACAGCCTCCTACGAGCAGTACTTC
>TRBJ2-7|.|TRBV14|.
CASSQIRGALRIEQYF
TGTGCCAGCAGCCAGATTCGGGGGGCACTCCGAATCGAGCAGTACTTC
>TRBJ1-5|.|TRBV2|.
CASLTEYSNQPQHF
TGTGCCAGCTTGACAGAATATAGCAATCAGCCCCAGCATTTT
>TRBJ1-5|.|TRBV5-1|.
CASSLSWGEGQPQHF
TGCGCCAGCAGCCTGTCGTGGGGGGAGGGACAGCCCCAGCATTTT
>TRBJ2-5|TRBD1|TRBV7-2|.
CASSPRQGMWETQYF
TGTGCCAGCAGCCCCCGACAGGGTATGTGGGAGACCCAGTACTTC
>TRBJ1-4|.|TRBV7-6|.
CASSPGNTNEKLFF
TGTGCCAGCAGCCCAGGGAACACTAATGAAAAACTGTTTTTT
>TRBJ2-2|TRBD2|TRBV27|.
CASRAGGGGTNTGELFF
TGTGCCAGCAGAGCGGGCGGCGGGGGGACTAACACCGGGGAGCTGTTTTTT
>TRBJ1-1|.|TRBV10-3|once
CAISESILNTEAFF
TGTGCCATCAGTGAGTCTATTTTGAACACTGAAGCTTTCTTT
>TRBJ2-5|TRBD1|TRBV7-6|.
CASRRTGLGQETQYF
TGTGCCAGCAGACGGACAGGGTTGGGTCAAGAGACCCAGTACTTC
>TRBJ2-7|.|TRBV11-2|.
CASSLVWSSYEQYF
TGTGCCAGCAGCTTAGTTTGGAGCTCCTACGAGCAGTACTTC
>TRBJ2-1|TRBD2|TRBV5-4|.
CASSLDGGGGLYNEQFF
TGTGCCAGCAGCTTGGATGGCGGGGGGGGACTCTACAATGAGCAGTTCTTC
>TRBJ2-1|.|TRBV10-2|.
CASSEAQRRNEQFF
TGCGCCAGCAGTGAAGCCCAGCGGCGGAATGAGCAGTTCTTC
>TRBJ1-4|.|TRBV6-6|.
CASSYSGTAREKLFF
TGTGCCAGCAGTTACTCGGGTACCGCTAGAGAAAAACTGTTTTTT
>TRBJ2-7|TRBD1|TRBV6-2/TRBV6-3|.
CASSYKVIWDRTSYEQYF
TGTGCCAGCAGTTATAAAGTCATATGGGACAGGACCTCCTACGAGCAGTACTTC
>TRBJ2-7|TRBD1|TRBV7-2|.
CASALYSGTGAYEQYF
TGTGCCAGTGCGCTATACTCCGGGACAGGGGCCTACGAGCAGTACTTC
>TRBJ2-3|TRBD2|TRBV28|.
CASSPLAGGLDTQYF
TGTGCCAGCAGTCCGTTAGCGGGGGGGCTGGATACGCAGTATTTT
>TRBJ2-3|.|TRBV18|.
CASSPGGATTVDTQYF
TGTGCCAGCTCACCAGGGGGGGCCACCACAGTAGATACGCAGTATTTT
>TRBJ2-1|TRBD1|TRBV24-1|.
CATSPGSGQGNEQFF
TGTGCCACCAGCCCGGGCAGTGGACAGGGTAATGAGCAGTTCTTC
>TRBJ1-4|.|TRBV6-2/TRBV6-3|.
CASSKRRGANGDNEKLFF
TGTGCCAGCAGCAAGCGCCGAGGCGCGAATGGTGATAATGAAAAACTGTTTTTT
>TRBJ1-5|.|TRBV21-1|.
CASTDEGGHSNQPQHF
TGTGCCAGCACCGACGAAGGGGGCCATAGCAATCAGCCCCAGCATTTT
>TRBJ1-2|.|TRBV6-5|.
CASRVQGGLGYTF
TGTGCCAGCAGGGTACAGGGAGGGCTGGGCTACACCTTC
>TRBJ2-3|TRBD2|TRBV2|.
CASRAPGLAGGPSLDTQYF
TGTGCCAGCAGAGCTCCCGGACTAGCGGGGGGGCCAAGTCTAGATACGCAGTATTTT
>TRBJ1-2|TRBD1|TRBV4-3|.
CASSQDLQIWTGADGYTF
TGCGCCAGCAGCCAAGATCTACAAATCTGGACAGGGGCCGATGGCTACACCTTC
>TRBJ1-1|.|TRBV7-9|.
CASSYGTRNTEAFF
TGTGCCAGCAGCTATGGGACAAGGAACACTGAAGCTTTCTTT
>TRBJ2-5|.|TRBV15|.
CATSRDPRAQETQYF
TGTGCCACCAGCAGAGATCCGCGGGCCCAAGAGACCCAGTACTTC
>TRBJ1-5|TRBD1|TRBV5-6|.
CASSLDRGRFNQPQHF
TGTGCCAGCAGCCTTGACAGGGGGCGGTTCAATCAGCCCCAGCATTTT
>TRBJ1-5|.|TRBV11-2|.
CASSPSPYSNQPQHF
TGTGCCAGCAGCCCTAGCCCCTATAGCAATCAGCCCCAGCATTTT
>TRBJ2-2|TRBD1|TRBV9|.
CASSAEGASKLFF
TGTGCCAGCAGCGCAGAGGGGGCGTCGAAGCTGTTTTTT
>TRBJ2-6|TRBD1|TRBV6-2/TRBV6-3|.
CASSQNRDRYLQGANVLTF
TGTGCCAGCAGTCAAAACCGGGACAGATACTTACAAGGGGCCAACGTCCTGACTTTC
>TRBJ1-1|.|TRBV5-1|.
CASSFTEMNTEAFF
TGCGCCAGCAGCTTTACAGAAATGAACACTGAAGCTTTCTTT
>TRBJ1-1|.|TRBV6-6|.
CASSYIGGTEAFF
TGTGCCAGCAGTTACATAGGGGGCACTGAAGCTTTCTTT
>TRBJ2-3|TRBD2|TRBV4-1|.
CASSQGLAGGGDTQYF
TGCGCCAGCAGCCAGGGACTAGCGGGGGGCGGGGATACGCAGTATTTT
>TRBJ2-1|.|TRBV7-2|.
CASSSRGFRNNEQFF
TGTGCCAGCAGCTCCAGGGGATTCCGTAACAATGAGCAGTTCTTC
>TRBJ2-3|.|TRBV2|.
CASTGVTSTDTQYF
TGTGCCAGCACGGGGGTAACTAGCACAGATACGCAGTATTTT
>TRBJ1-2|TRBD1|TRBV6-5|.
CASHRSGTGDGYTF
TGTGCCAGTCACCGATCCGGGACAGGGGATGGCTACACCTTC
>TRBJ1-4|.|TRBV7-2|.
CASSLSDGWGHEKLFF
TGTGCCAGCAGCTTATCCGACGGTTGGGGCCATGAAAAACTGTTTTTT